A single sample is the source of the 24 T cell receptor beta chains below, sequenced in a study of human T cells and chemical hapten exposure. Indicated time point: pre-sensitization, week 0. Treatment in this sample: therapeutic diphenylcyclopropenone sensitization with weekly scalp DPC. Each CDR3 protein is one row after TCRdb ran MiXCR on the RACE reads. The sample holds some 74,000 distinct CDR3 sequences, around 15% seen once. The sequenced sample was whole blood, obtained in connection with sensitization to the hapten diphenylcyclopropenone (DPC). Receptors were obtained from a woman in her fifties or sixties with alopecia areata. Some clones in this sample may be carry-over from other donors' samples.

This clonotype was picked up a small number of times. V and J are TRBV5-6 and TRBJ2-7, with D tentatively TRBD1 or TRBD2 (6 bases each). Germline CDR1 reads SGHDT; CDR2 reads YYEEEE. CDR3 length equals 20 residues. Trimming stripped 3 bases from V and 2 bases from J, with 30 bases between. The CDR3: CASSYHGQPGGFGGTYEQYF. The CDR3 bases are TGTGCCAGCAGCTACCACGGACAGCCCGGGGGTTTCGGAGGCACCTACGAGCAGTACTTC. The full variable domain, completed using reference TRBV5-6 and TRBJ2-7, is DAGVTQSPTHLIKTRGQQVTLRCSPKSGHDTVSWYQQALGQGPQFIFQYYEEEERQRGNFPDRFSGHQFPNYSSELNVNALLLGDSALYLCASSYHGQPGGFGGTYEQYFGPGTRLTVT.

The J gene is TRBJ2-3, the V gene TRBV20-1, with D unclear. CDR1 DFQATT and CDR2 SNEGSKA come from the germline V gene (reference sequence). V dropped 0 bases and J dropped 5 bases, with 6 bases sitting between them. The CDR3 spans 12 residues. The CDR3 loop reads CSARDLGDTQYF. The CDR3 nucleotides read TGCAGTGCTAGAGACCTGGGAGATACGCAGTATTTT.

This clonotype appeared a few times. The chain recombines TRBV6-5 with TRBJ2-1, with TRBD1 identical over 8 bases. The CDR3 has 15 amino acids. V was clipped by 6 bases and J by 7 bases; unmatched bases: 11. Germline V gene lookup returns CDR1 MNHEY and CDR2 SVGAGI. The CDR3 sequence: CASSLDRGMWNEQFF. For the CDR3, the DNA is TGTGCCAGCAGCCTCGACAGGGGAATGTGGAATGAGCAGTTCTTC.

This clonotype was counted ten times or more. The J gene is TRBJ1-5, the V gene TRBV5-1; the D is unclear. CDR1 and CDR2 (germline): SGHRS, YFSETQ. The CDR3 extends over 13 amino acids. Deletions cut 5 bases from V and 0 bases from J, with 6 bases between. The CDR3, as DNA: TGCGCCAGCAGTAAGGGTAGCAATCAGCCCCAGCATTTT. As protein: CASSKGSNQPQHF. Variable domain in full (rest from reference TRBV5-1 and TRBJ1-5): KAGVTQTPRYLIKTRGQQVTLSCSPISGHRSVSWYQQTPGQGLQFLFEYFSETQRNKGNFPGRFSGRQFSNSRSEMNVSTLELGDSALYLCASSKGSNQPQHFGDGTRLSIL.

This clonotype appeared many times. The V call is TRBV29-1, the J call TRBJ2-3; 13 bases are a match to TRBD2. The V and J ends lost 5 bases and 6 bases, in that order; junction bases with no gene match: 8. The CDR3 runs 15 residues. Germline V gene sequence: CDR1 SQVTM, CDR2 ANQGSEA. The CDR3 coding sequence is TGCAGCGTTAAAGGACTAGCGGGAGCAGAGGATACGCAGTATTTT. It encodes CSVKGLAGAEDTQYF.

There are a few counts of this clonotype. The rearrangement joins TRBV7-2 to TRBJ1-3, with D possibly matching TRBD1 (5 bases). This CDR3 comprises 15 residues. Germline V gene data show CDR1 as SGHTA and CDR2 as FQGNSA. Trimming cost V 0 bases and J 4 bases, with 10 bases left between them. CDR3: CASSLAGEIGNTIYF. CDR3 bases: TGTGCCAGCAGCTTAGCAGGGGAGATAGGAAACACCATATATTTT.

In this sample, this clonotype turned up many times. The chain links TRBV7-9 to TRBJ1-1; D is undetermined. Germline V gene lookup returns CDR1 SEHNR and CDR2 FQNEAQ (reference sequence). The CDR3 runs 14 residues. V was trimmed by 1 base and J by 1 base, leaving 7 bases between them. The CDR3 loop reads CASSLDIPNTEAFF. The CDR3 nucleotides read TGTGCCAGCAGCTTAGATATTCCGAACACTGAAGCTTTCTTT.

This clonotype was picked up many times. V and J are TRBV6-2 or TRBV6-3 and TRBJ2-3; weak D call: TRBD1 (6 bases). Germline CDR1 reads MNHEY; CDR2 reads SVGEGT. V lost 6 bases, J lost 2 bases, and 15 bases lay in between. The CDR3 is 15 amino acids. The CDR3 nucleotides are TGTGCCAGCAGAGATACAGGGCTACCCACAGATACGCAGTATTTT. Its protein product is CASRDTGLPTDTQYF.

This chain uses TRBV3-1 with TRBJ1-1; D not certain. Germline-derived CDR1 and CDR2 are LGHDT and YNNKEL (reference sequence). With 3 bases removed from V and 0 bases from J, the gap between germline ends came to 11 bases. The CDR3 contains 15 residues. The CDR3 protein is CASSHLPQMNTEAFF. CDR3 nucleotides: TGTGCCAGCAGCCACCTCCCCCAGATGAACACTGAAGCTTTCTTT.

This clonotype was counted between two and nine times. V is TRBV11-3 and J is TRBJ2-1; 7 bases are shared with TRBD2. The CDR3 covers 16 residues. Germline CDR1 is SGHNT and CDR2 is YENEEA. The J segment lost 4 bases and the V segment lost 6 bases, leaving 12 bases of the junction unmatched. The DNA of the CDR3 is TGTGCCAGCAGTTCCACTCGGGGGGAAGAGTACAATGAGCAGTTCTTC. It specifies CASSSTRGEEYNEQFF.

The rearrangement links TRBV12-3 or TRBV12-4 to TRBJ2-3; D could derive from TRBD1 or TRBD2 (5 bases each). V was pared by 5 bases and J by 5 bases, with 11 bases between. The CDR3 loop spans 13 amino acids. The CDR3 is CASSQDGGDTQYF. The CDR3 region has the DNA TGTGCCAGCAGTCAAGATGGGGGAGATACGCAGTATTTT.

This clonotype was recorded at least ten times. The chain is built from TRBV20-1 and TRBJ2-7; 10 bases are a match to TRBD2. In germline, CDR1 is DFQATT, CDR2 SNEGSKA (reference sequence). The CDR3 length is 14 residues. The trim removed 3 bases at V and 4 bases at J, leaving 6 bases unmatched. The CDR3 region has the DNA TGCAGTGCTAGTCCTAGCGGGAGTATTTACGAGCAGTACTTC. It is translated as CSASPSGSIYEQYF.

J is TRBJ2-7 and V is TRBV18, with TRBD1 identical over 11 bases. Germline CDR1 KGHSH, CDR2 LQKENI. J was trimmed by 3 bases and V by 2 bases; bases with no gene match: 3. This CDR3 contains 15 residues. The CDR3 DNA follows: TGTGCCAGCTCACCATCCGGGACAGGGGGCTACGAGCAGTACTTC. Translated: CASSPSGTGGYEQYF.

This rearrangement joins TRBV29-1 to TRBJ2-7; 9 positions agree with TRBD2. From germline, CDR1 is SQVTM and CDR2 ANQGSEA. V lost 7 bases to trimming and J lost 2 bases; unmatched junction nucleotides: 3. The CDR3 consists of 12 residues. The CDR3 nucleotides read TGCAGCGCGGCGGGAGGGGCCTACGAGCAGTACTTC. Its protein product is CSAAGGAYEQYF.

In its sample, this clonotype was seen a few times. The chain couples TRBV20-1 to TRBJ2-3; 8 bases match TRBD1. In germline, CDR1 is DFQATT, CDR2 SNEGSKA (reference sequence). The CDR3 loop spans 15 amino acids. Trimming removed 5 bases from V and 2 bases from J; junction bases left unmatched: 9. CDR3 loop: CSAPPGTGVTDTQYF. The CDR3 nucleotides read TGCAGTGCTCCCCCTGGGACAGGAGTCACAGATACGCAGTATTTT.

This sequence joins TRBV7-2 and TRBJ2-2, with TRBD2 identical over 9 bases. Germline trimming cut 4 bases from V and 8 bases from J; bases unmatched to any gene: 2. CDR1 and CDR2 from the germline V gene are SGHTA and FQGNSA. CDR3 length: 13 amino acids. CDR3: CASSSLAGGELFF. CDR3 nucleotide sequence: TGTGCCAGCAGCTCCCTAGCGGGAGGGGAGCTGTTTTTT. Combining the CDR3 with reference TRBV7-2 and TRBJ2-2 gives the whole variable domain GAGVSQSPSNKVTEKGKDVELRCDPISGHTALYWYRQSLGQGLEFLIYFQGNSAPDKSGLPSDRFSAERTGGSVSTLTIQRTQQEDSAVYLCASSSLAGGELFFGEGSRLTVL.

There are many counts of this clonotype. The chain recombines TRBV5-6 with TRBJ2-7; 10 bases map to TRBD1. This CDR3 is built from 16 residues. The ends lost 1 base at V and 5 bases at J; junction bases unmatched: 9. The V gene's germline CDR1 is SGHDT and CDR2 YYEEEE. The CDR3 region is CASSLLDGTGVDEQYF. The DNA for the CDR3 is TGTGCCAGCAGCTTGTTAGACGGGACAGGGGTGGACGAGCAGTACTTC.

This clonotype has more than one count but fewer than ten. The genes are TRBV21-1 and TRBJ2-3; the D segment call TRBD2 is taken from the table without a DNA check. TRBV21-1 is a pseudogene. This CDR3 has 19 residues. CDR3 protein: CASSRDWLAELDITDTQYF. In DNA, the CDR3 is TGTGCCAGCAGCAGAGACTGGCTAGCGGAACTCGATATCACAGATACGCAGTATTTT.

The V gene is TRBV10-2, the J gene TRBJ1-2; 8 nucleotides align to TRBD1. Germline V gene sequence: CDR1 WSHSY, CDR2 SAAADI. There are 15 residues in the CDR3. The V and J ends lost 0 bases and 5 bases, in that order; junction bases with no gene match: 5. CDR3 nucleotides: TGCGCCAGCAGTGAGTCATCAGGGGGCGCATATGGCTACACCTTC. Protein sequence: CASSESSGGAYGYTF.

The rearrangement uses TRBV3-1 and TRBJ1-3; no clear D gene. V gave up 4 bases and J gave up 2 bases, with 9 bases separating them. Germline CDR1 and CDR2: LGHDT and YNNKEL (reference sequence). The CDR3 runs 14 residues. Here the CDR3 reads CASSPYPAGNTIYF. The CDR3 DNA is TGTGCCAGCAGCCCCTATCCGGCTGGAAACACCATATATTTT.

The V call is TRBV6-2 or TRBV6-3, the J call TRBJ2-1; 9 nucleotides align to TRBD2. Germline CDR1 MNHEY, CDR2 SVGEGT. CDR3 length equals 16 residues. The ends lost 2 bases at V and 2 bases at J; junction bases unmatched: 4. CDR3 amino acids: CASSYQGLAAYNEQFF. CDR3 coding DNA: TGTGCCAGCAGTTACCAGGGACTAGCCGCCTACAATGAGCAGTTCTTC.

In its sample, this clonotype was seen a few times. V usage is TRBV12-5 and J usage is TRBJ2-1; 7 bases agree with TRBD2. V shed 5 bases and J 6 bases; nucleotides not matched to a gene: 13. CDR1 is LGHNT, CDR2 FRNRAP, per germline. This CDR3 comprises 16 residues. In DNA, the CDR3 is TGTGCTAGTGGTGCCACCCGACTAGCCGGTAGCAATGAGCAGTTCTTC. The encoded protein is CASGATRLAGSNEQFF. Complete variable domain (other parts from reference TRBV12-5 and TRBJ2-1): DARVTQTPRHKVTEMGQEVTMRCQPILGHNTVFWYRQTMMQGLELLAYFRNRAPLDDSGMPKDRFSAEMPDATLATLKIQPSEPRDSAVYFCASGATRLAGSNEQFFGPGTRLTVL.

This clonotype was seen a handful of times. The gene calls are TRBV4-1 and TRBJ1-5, with a possible D match to TRBD1 (5 bases). V was pared by 1 base and J by 7 bases, with 11 bases between. The germline V gene encodes CDR1 MGHRA and CDR2 YSYEKL. CDR3 size: 14 residues. The DNA of the CDR3 is TGCGCCAGCAGCCAAGCGCAGGGTGGACAGCCCCAGCATTTT. It encodes CASSQAQGGQPQHF.

V usage is TRBV7-9 and J usage is TRBJ2-2; the match to TRBD1 covers 7 bases. This CDR3 is built from 15 residues. Germline CDR1 and CDR2: SEHNR and FQNEAQ (reference sequence). With 5 bases clipped from V and 7 bases from J, the junction kept 10 bases outside the gene matches. This CDR3 reads CASSPKDRLGGELFF. CDR3 coding DNA: TGTGCCAGCAGCCCCAAGGACAGGTTGGGCGGGGAGCTGTTTTTT.